Each of the 26 T cell receptor beta chains below was sequenced from the same sample in a study of cytomegalovirus exposure and HLA in healthy donors. It was with 60 Vbeta and 13 Jbeta primers that the PCR ran. The assay was immunoSEQ multiplex PCR, and TCRdb's table has in-frame clones only and misses some. In the table there are about 96,000 clones, 65% to 85% of which are singletons. The sequenced sample consisted of PBMCs. The receptors come from a female donor in good health and CMV-seropositive.

The chain recombines TRBV7-3 with TRBJ2-1, with D perhaps matching TRBD1 (6 bases). This CDR3 spans 14 amino acids. Germline CDR1 reads SGHTA; CDR2 reads FQGTGA. Deletions cut 5 bases from V and 3 bases from J, with 11 bases between. The CDR3 is CASSPGHDYNEQFF. CDR3 nucleotide sequence: TGTGCCAGCAGCCCGGGACACGACTACAATGAGCAGTTCTTC.

V gene TRBV5-1 combines with J gene TRBJ2-5, with TRBD1 identical over 10 bases. With 3 bases clipped from V and 4 bases from J, the junction kept 0 bases outside the gene matches. The CDR3 consists of 13 residues. CDR1 is SGHRS, CDR2 YFSETQ, per germline. The CDR3 bases are TGCGCCAGCAGCTGGGACAGGGGAGAGACCCAGTACTTC. As protein: CASSWDRGETQYF.

V is TRBV28 and J is TRBJ1-5, with TRBD1 as a possible D gene (5 bases). This CDR3 region has 14 residues. Trimming removed 2 bases from V and 7 bases from J, with 12 bases in between. Germline V gives CDR1 MDHEN, CDR2 SYDVKM. CDR3 in DNA: TGTGCCAGCAGTTTAGAAGGGGTAAACCAGCCCCAGCATTTT. Its translation is CASSLEGVNQPQHF.

This chain uses TRBV28 with TRBJ1-4; D may be TRBD1 (6 bases). In germline, CDR1 is MDHEN, CDR2 SYDVKM. This CDR3 contains 14 residues. The V end was cut by 3 bases, the J end by 5 bases, with 10 bases between. The CDR3 DNA follows: TGTGCCAGCAGTTTTCAAGGGGGAAATGAAAAACTGTTTTTT. Encoded protein: CASSFQGGNEKLFF.

The gene calls are TRBV5-1 and TRBJ2-1; D gene unclear. Germline CDR1 is SGHRS and CDR2 is YFSETQ. The CDR3 is 16 residues long. Trimming stripped 3 bases from V and 3 bases from J, with 16 bases between. The DNA of the CDR3 is TGCGCCAGCAGCTCTTCCGCCTCCCCAGGCTACAATGAGCAGTTCTTC. This sequence encodes CASSSSASPGYNEQFF.

The chain is built from TRBV5-6 and TRBJ1-1; D is ambiguous. The CDR3 consists of 13 residues. Germline values: CDR1 SGHDT, CDR2 YYEEEE. Trimming removed 0 bases from V and 10 bases from J, with 13 bases in between. The CDR3 DNA follows: TGTGCCAGCAGCTTGGGTGGCGGCCGGGGAGCTTTCTTT. As protein: CASSLGGGRGAFF.

This chain connects TRBV11-2 to TRBJ1-2; TRBD1 is a possible D gene (6 bases). CDR3 length: 15 amino acids. V was shortened by 5 bases and J by 2 bases, with 15 bases between the two germline ends. Germline-derived CDR1 and CDR2 are SGHAT and FQNNGV. The CDR3: CASSPTPDRNYGYTF. For the CDR3, the DNA is TGTGCCAGCAGCCCCACCCCCGACAGGAACTATGGCTACACCTTC. Filled out from reference TRBV11-2 and TRBJ1-2, the complete variable domain reads EAGVAQSPRYKIIEKRQSVAFWCNPISGHATLYWYQQILGQGPKLLIQFQNNGVVDDSQLPKDRFSAERLKGVDSTLKIQPAKLEDSAVYLCASSPTPDRNYGYTFGSGTRLTVV.

The genes are TRBV30 and TRBJ2-3; 8 bases agree with TRBD2. CDR3 length: 14 residues. Germline V CDR1 and CDR2: GTSNPN, SVGIG (reference sequence). Losses at the gene ends were 6 bases for V and 3 bases for J; bases not matched to a gene: 8. In DNA form, the CDR3 reads TGTGCCTGCCAGGGAAGCGGGGGTACAGATACGCAGTATTTT. Its protein is CACQGSGGTDTQYF.

This chain uses TRBV6-4 with TRBJ2-2; 9 nucleotides line up with TRBD1. This CDR3 is built from 16 residues. Germline CDR1 and CDR2: MRHNA and SNTAGT. The trim removed 2 bases at V and 3 bases at J, leaving 4 bases unmatched. The CDR3 spells CASSDARDRDTGELFF. CDR3 sequence (DNA): TGTGCCAGCAGTGACGCCCGGGACAGGGACACCGGGGAGCTGTTTTTT.

V is TRBV11-1 and J is TRBJ2-7; 10 positions agree with TRBD1. V was clipped by 1 base and J by 4 bases; unmatched bases: 4. The CDR3 totals 15 residues. Per germline, CDR1 SGHAT and CDR2 FQDESV (reference sequence). This CDR3 reads CASSLGRTGGYEQYF. CDR3 bases: TGTGCCAGCAGCTTAGGACGGACAGGGGGTTACGAGCAGTACTTC.

This chain joins TRBV11-2 and TRBJ2-1, with 8 bases fitting TRBD2. Trimming at V came to 1 base and at J to 7 bases, leaving 3 bases not matched to a gene. Germline V gene lookup returns CDR1 SGHAT and CDR2 FQNNGV. This CDR3 is 14 amino acids long. The CDR3 DNA follows: TGTGCCAGCAGCTTAGTATCGGGAGGGAATGAGCAGTTCTTC. The encoded protein is CASSLVSGGNEQFF.

The chain joins TRBV20-1 to TRBJ2-5; D gene uncertain. The ends were cut back, 5 bases at V and 5 bases at J, with 9 bases in the middle. CDR1 and CDR2 (germline): DFQATT, SNEGSKA (reference sequence). This CDR3 comprises 11 residues. CDR3 sequence (DNA): TGCAGTGCTCAGTTCTGGGAGACCCAGTACTTC. As protein: CSAQFWETQYF.

V gene TRBV6-6 combines with J gene TRBJ2-1; D may be TRBD1 (6 bases). Trimming cost V 2 bases and J 5 bases, with 13 bases left between them. The germline CDR1 and CDR2 sequences are MNHNY and SVGAGI (reference sequence). The CDR3 contains 15 residues. This chain's CDR3 is CASSYLRGVHNEQFF. The CDR3 DNA reads TGTGCCAGCAGTTACCTCAGGGGAGTACACAATGAGCAGTTCTTC.

This chain connects TRBV30 to TRBJ1-6; 10 bases line up with TRBD1. The junction had 14 bases not matched to a gene; V was cut back by 6 bases and J by 9 bases. This CDR3 is built from 16 residues. Germline lookup yields CDR1 GTSNPN and CDR2 SVGIG (reference sequence). The CDR3 region has the DNA TGTGCCTGCCCTCTCGGGACAGGGGACATTACTTCACCCCTCCACTTT. Translating gives CACPLGTGDITSPLHF.

This clone has just one count. The chain employs TRBV10-2 and TRBJ2-7; D is uncertain. This CDR3 is built from 13 residues. Germline CDR1 and CDR2: WSHSY and SAAADI. Trimming cost V 3 bases and J 3 bases, with 9 bases left between them. CDR3 coding DNA: TGCGCCAGCAGTGACTACAGAATCTACGAGCAGTACTTC. As protein: CASSDYRIYEQYF.

The genes are TRBV7-9 and TRBJ1-4; D is ambiguous. This CDR3 has 14 amino acids. Trimming shortened V by 1 base and J by 7 bases, and 10 bases separated the two germline ends. CDR1 is SEHNR, CDR2 FQNEAQ, per germline (reference sequence). The CDR3 region has the DNA TGTGCCAGCAGCTTAGGCGCGGGGTTTGAAAAACTGTTTTTT. Translating gives CASSLGAGFEKLFF.

V usage is TRBV6-5 and J usage is TRBJ1-3, with D unclear. The ends were cut back, 6 bases at V and 4 bases at J, with 10 bases in the middle. The CDR3 sequence is 13 residues long. Germline V CDR1 and CDR2: MNHEY, SVGAGI. CDR3 in amino acids: CASREPEGNTIYF. The CDR3 nucleotides read TGTGCCAGCAGGGAGCCTGAGGGAAACACCATATATTTT.

The V gene is TRBV9, the J gene TRBJ1-5; possible D gene TRBD1, 5 bases. The V and J ends lost 0 bases and 4 bases respectively, with 8 bases between them. CDR1 and CDR2 (germline): SGDLS, YYNGEE. The CDR3 contains 14 residues. CDR3 residues: CASSVGQGNQPQHF. In DNA form, the CDR3 reads TGTGCCAGCAGCGTAGGGCAGGGTAATCAGCCCCAGCATTTT.

The chain uses TRBV27 and TRBJ2-7, with D possibly being TRBD2 (5 bases). The V and J ends lost 3 bases and 2 bases respectively, with 14 bases between them. Germline loops: CDR1 MNHEY, CDR2 SMNVEV (reference sequence). CDR3 size: 15 residues. CDR3 DNA: TGTGCCAGCAGTTTGGATCGGCTAGCCACCTACGAGCAGTACTTC. Translation gives CASSLDRLATYEQYF.

The chain recombines TRBV18 with TRBJ2-5, with D possibly being TRBD2 (6 bases). The CDR3 spans 16 residues. Germline V CDR1 and CDR2: KGHSH, LQKENI. V dropped 0 bases and J dropped 5 bases, with 16 bases sitting between them. CDR3 loop: CASSPPGTRYGETQYF. CDR3 nucleotide sequence: TGTGCCAGCTCACCACCGGGGACTCGTTACGGGGAGACCCAGTACTTC. Looking up the rest from reference TRBV18 and TRBJ2-5 gives the full variable domain: NAGVMQNPRHLVRRRGQEARLRCSPMKGHSHVYWYRQLPEEGLKFMVYLQKENIIDESGMPKERFSAEFPKEGPSILRIQQVVRGDSAAYFCASSPPGTRYGETQYFGPGTRLLVL.

The chain recombines TRBV29-1 with TRBJ2-1; 7 bases are a match to TRBD2. Germline values: CDR1 SQVTM, CDR2 ANQGSEA. There are 15 residues in the CDR3. The trim removed 4 bases at V and 9 bases at J, leaving 15 bases unmatched. CDR3 amino acids: CSVGFQRGAGGEQFF. The CDR3 DNA reads as TGCAGCGTTGGATTCCAGCGGGGAGCGGGCGGTGAGCAGTTCTTC.

The rearrangement links TRBV11-2 to TRBJ2-1; D remains ambiguous. The CDR3 is made up of 12 amino acids. V lost 2 bases and J lost 8, with 7 bases in between. CDR1 and CDR2 (germline): SGHAT, FQNNGV. The CDR3: CASSLRVDEQFF. DNA for the CDR3: TGTGCCAGCAGCTTACGGGTCGATGAGCAGTTCTTC.

The J gene is TRBJ2-1, the V gene TRBV4-2; D gene unclear. The CDR3 extends over 15 amino acids. The V end lost 0 bases, the J end lost 1 base, and 7 bases lay between the germline ends. CDR1 LGHNA and CDR2 YNFKEQ come from the germline V gene. CDR3 loop: CASSQDEVSYNEQFF. The CDR3 DNA is TGTGCCAGCAGCCAAGACGAGGTTTCCTACAATGAGCAGTTCTTC.

The rearrangement uses TRBV16 and TRBJ1-5; 9 bases agree with TRBD1. Losses at the gene ends were 4 bases for V and 2 bases for J; bases not matched to a gene: 0. There are 14 residues in the CDR3. Germline V gene lookup returns CDR1 KGHSY and CDR2 FQNENV. Here the CDR3 reads CASSRDRGNQPQHF. The DNA for the CDR3 is TGTGCCAGCAGCCGGGACAGGGGCAATCAGCCCCAGCATTTT.

The chain carries TRBV7-8 and TRBJ2-5; 10 nucleotides match TRBD1. CDR3 size: 17 residues. Germline CDR1 and CDR2: SGHVS and FQNEAQ. V lost 5 bases and J lost 5; bases outside the gene matches: 14. Written as DNA, the CDR3 is TGTGCCAGCAGCGCCACCCGACAGGGGGCGCAAAGGGAGACCCAGTACTTC. This encodes CASSATRQGAQRETQYF. The whole variable domain, filled in from reference TRBV7-8 and TRBJ2-5, reads GAGVSQSPRYKVAKRGQDVALRCDPISGHVSLFWYQQALGQGPEFLTYFQNEAQLDKSGLPSDRFFAERPEGSVSTLKIQRTQQEDSAVYLCASSATRQGAQRETQYFGPGTRLLVL.

This sequence joins TRBV30 and TRBJ2-3, with D possibly matching TRBD1 (6 bases). The V gene's germline CDR1 is GTSNPN and CDR2 SVGIG (reference sequence). The CDR3 contains 13 residues. Trimming removed 7 bases from V and 5 bases from J, with 16 bases in between. CDR3 amino acids: CASDRTAVDTQYF. The CDR3 DNA is TGTGCCTCAGACAGGACCGCGGTAGATACGCAGTATTTT. Using reference TRBV30 and TRBJ2-3 for the parts outside the CDR3, the full variable domain is SQTIHQWPATLVQPVGSPLSLECTVEGTSNPNLYWYRQAAGRGLQLLFYSVGIGQISSEVPQNLSASRPQDRQFILSSKKLLLSDSGFYLCASDRTAVDTQYFGPGTRLTVL.